A single sample gave rise to the 21 T cell receptor beta chains below, sequenced in a study of response to subunit inactivated influenza vaccine. TCRdb re-called the RT-PCR reads with MiXCR, one entry per CDR3 protein. Of more than 500,000 distinct CDR3 sequences in the sample, roughly 10% were seen once. These same records also appear under a second study, on T cells expressing NK-cell markers. In that study: The TCR beta cDNA came from 5'RACE template switching with UMIs.

The sequencing here drew on PBMCs from blood, taken on the day of vaccination. Receptors were obtained from a man aged 50 to 60 who received an inactivated influenza vaccine.

A few counts support this clonotype. The chain uses TRBV6-2 or TRBV6-3 and TRBJ2-1, with D possibly matching TRBD2 (5 bases). V gave up 6 bases and J gave up 10 bases, with 16 bases separating them. CDR3 length: 13 residues. Looked up from germline, CDR1 is MNHEY and CDR2 is SVGEGT. The CDR3 nucleotides are TGTGCCAGCAGCCGGGGTGGGAGAGGCGAGCAGTTCTTC. It is translated as CASSRGGRGEQFF.

There are many counts of this clonotype. The chain is built from TRBV29-1 and TRBJ2-2; 7 bases fit TRBD1. V was clipped by 7 bases and J by 1 base; unmatched bases: 6. CDR1 SQVTM and CDR2 ANQGSEA come from the germline V gene. The CDR3 covers 14 residues. This CDR3 is CSGRGQRNTGELFF. The CDR3, as DNA: TGCAGCGGTAGGGGACAGAGGAACACCGGGGAGCTGTTTTTT.

At least ten counts were recorded for this clonotype. The chain couples TRBV2 to TRBJ2-1; possible D gene TRBD2, 5 bases. The V end lost 6 bases, the J end lost 0 bases, and 12 bases lay between the germline ends. The CDR3 contains 15 residues. CDR1 and CDR2 (germline): SNHLY, FYNNEI. This chain's CDR3 is CASSVGLLSYNEQFF. As DNA, the CDR3 is TGTGCCAGCAGCGTTGGACTCCTCTCCTACAATGAGCAGTTCTTC.

The chain uses TRBV10-3 and TRBJ2-2; possible D gene TRBD2, 6 bases. CDR1 and CDR2 (germline): ENHRY, SYGVKD. Trimming left V 7 bases short and J 0 bases short, with 9 bases between. CDR3 length: 14 amino acids. CDR3 coding DNA: TGTGCCATCAAATGGACTACGAACACCGGGGAGCTGTTTTTT. This encodes CAIKWTTNTGELFF.

The chain carries TRBV7-7 and TRBJ2-1, with D unclear. Germline CDR1 SSHAT, CDR2 FNYEAQ (reference sequence). The CDR3 is 16 amino acids. V was trimmed by 2 bases and J by 4 bases, leaving 15 bases between them. The CDR3 sequence: CASSLYLDVGYNEQFF. Here the CDR3 DNA reads TGTGCCAGCAGCTTATATTTGGATGTAGGTTACAATGAGCAGTTCTTC. Together with reference TRBV7-7 and TRBJ2-1, the CDR3 gives the full variable domain: GAGVSQSPRYKVTKRGQDVTLRCDPISSHATLYWYQQALGQGPEFLTYFNYEAQPDKSGLPSDRFSAERPEGSISTLTIQRTEQRDSAMYRCASSLYLDVGYNEQFFGPGTRLTVL.

This chain links TRBV21-1 with TRBJ2-7; TRBD2, the table's D call, was not compared with the DNA. TRBV21-1 is a recognized pseudogene. There are 19 residues in the CDR3. This CDR3 is CASSKGRGLVVSSSYEQYF. Written as DNA, the CDR3 is TGTGCCAGCAGCAAAGGGCGAGGGCTAGTTGTAAGCTCCTCCTACGAGCAGTACTTC.

A few counts support this clonotype. The rearrangement links TRBV12-3 or TRBV12-4 to TRBJ1-5; 8 bases fit TRBD1. The CDR3 totals 14 residues. V was clipped by 3 bases and J by 8 bases; unmatched bases: 6. CDR3 bases: TGTGCCAGCAGTTTCTCAGGGGGCGTCAAGCCCCAGCATTTT. The encoded protein is CASSFSGGVKPQHF.

This chain's CDR3 is CASSSSPTSGGEETQYF. CDR3 nucleotide sequence: TGTGCCAGCAGCTCCTCCCCGACTAGCGGGGGGGAGGAGACCCAGTACTTC. The rearrangement links TRBV7-8 to TRBJ2-5, with 14 bases lining up with TRBD2. The CDR3 spans 17 residues. In germline, CDR1 is SGHVS, CDR2 FQNEAQ. The V and J ends lost 4 bases and 5 bases, in that order; junction bases with no gene match: 9.

The chain recombines TRBV2 with TRBJ2-4; D tentatively reads TRBD1 or TRBD2 (6 bases each). Germline assignment: CDR1 SNHLY and CDR2 FYNNEI. There are 16 residues in the CDR3. V lost 3 bases and J 3 bases, leaving 15 bases between the germline ends. CDR3 nucleotide sequence: TGTGCCAGCAGTGACGAGGAGGGGGTGGGCAAAAACATTCAGTACTTC. This encodes CASSDEEGVGKNIQYF.

This clonotype was seen a few times. The CDR3 spells CASSQVPGYGYTF. Here the CDR3 DNA reads TGTGCCAGCAGCCAAGTCCCAGGCTATGGCTACACCTTC. V and J are TRBV14 and TRBJ1-2; D is unclear. CDR3 length: 13 residues. Trimming shortened V by 1 base and J by 4 bases, and 7 bases separated the two germline ends. The germline V gene has CDR1 SGHDN and CDR2 FVKESK.

The V gene is TRBV12-3 or TRBV12-4, the J gene TRBJ1-1, with D maybe TRBD1 (5 bases). This CDR3 is built from 15 residues. V lost 1 base and J 4 bases, leaving 13 bases between the germline ends. CDR3 region: CASSLDYGDPTEAFF. In DNA, the CDR3 is TGTGCCAGCAGTTTAGATTACGGGGACCCCACTGAAGCTTTCTTT.

The V gene is TRBV6-1, the J gene TRBJ2-7; no reliable D call. Trimming shortened V by 5 bases and J by 1 base, and 12 bases separated the two germline ends. CDR3 length: 14 amino acids. Germline V gene lookup returns CDR1 MNHNS and CDR2 SASEGT. In nucleotides, the CDR3 is TGTGCCAGCAGTCCAGCCCCGATGTCCTACGAGCAGTACTTC. It is translated as CASSPAPMSYEQYF.

This clonotype was seen a few times. The rearrangement joins TRBV5-1 to TRBJ1-1; D is unclear. From germline, CDR1 is SGHRS and CDR2 YFSETQ. With 1 base removed from V and 1 base from J, the gap between germline ends came to 5 bases. This CDR3 spans 13 amino acids. The CDR3 loop is CASSLKRNTEAFF. Here the CDR3 DNA reads TGCGCCAGCAGCTTGAAAAGGAACACTGAAGCTTTCTTT.

This clonotype occurred many times. This chain connects TRBV20-1 to TRBJ2-7; no clear D. CDR3 length equals 14 residues. Per germline, CDR1 DFQATT and CDR2 SNEGSKA (reference sequence). V was pared by 2 bases and J by 3 bases, with 14 bases between. CDR3 in amino acids: CSARHRTNYYEQYF. Here the CDR3 DNA reads TGCAGTGCTAGACACCGGACCAATTACTACGAGCAGTACTTC.

There are a few counts of this clonotype. The chain joins TRBV12-3 or TRBV12-4 to TRBJ2-7; D gene unclear. The CDR3 contains 13 residues. V lost 7 bases, J lost 0 bases, and 10 bases lay in between. CDR3 sequence reads: CASKGRVSYEQYF. The CDR3 DNA is TGTGCCAGCAAGGGCCGGGTCTCCTACGAGCAGTACTTC.

CDR3: CASKSGGLGETQYF. The DNA for the CDR3 is TGTGCCAGCAAAAGCGGGGGGCTTGGAGAGACCCAGTACTTC. This chain connects TRBV6-1 to TRBJ2-5, with 9 bases aligning to TRBD2. This CDR3 region has 14 residues. In germline, CDR1 is MNHNS, CDR2 SASEGT. V was clipped by 7 bases and J by 4 bases; unmatched bases: 7.

The chain has TRBV28 and TRBJ2-3, with a weak D call TRBD2 (6 bases). The CDR3 has 17 amino acids. Germline values: CDR1 MDHEN, CDR2 SYDVKM. V lost 2 bases to trimming and J lost 4 bases, with 19 bases between them. The CDR3 loop reads CASSLPPGLEMADTQYF. As DNA, the CDR3 is TGTGCCAGCAGTTTACCCCCGGGACTGGAGATGGCAGATACGCAGTATTTT. Based on the CDR3 plus reference TRBV28 and TRBJ2-3, the full variable domain is DVKVTQSSRYLVKRTGEKVFLECVQDMDHENMFWYRQDPGLGLRLIYFSYDVKMKEKGDIPEGYSVSREKKERFSLILESASTNQTSMYLCASSLPPGLEMADTQYFGPGTRLTVL.

The chain is built from TRBV12-3 or TRBV12-4 and TRBJ2-1, with D perhaps matching TRBD1 (6 bases). V was pared by 3 bases and J by 12 bases, with 21 bases between. The CDR3 has 15 amino acids. Written as DNA, the CDR3 is TGTGCCAGCAGTTTGGGGGCGGGTTCAATGATGTGGCAGTTCTTC. It translates to CASSLGAGSMMWQFF.

The V call is TRBV7-6, the J call TRBJ2-7; possible D gene TRBD2, 6 bases. The CDR3 has 14 amino acids. In germline, CDR1 is SGHVS, CDR2 FNYEAQ. V dropped 5 bases and J dropped 3 bases, with 14 bases sitting between them. Here the CDR3 reads CASSAGKGLYEQYF. The CDR3 bases are TGTGCCAGCAGCGCGGGAAAGGGACTCTACGAGCAGTACTTC. The full variable domain, its missing parts supplied by reference TRBV7-6 and TRBJ2-7, is GAGVSQSPRYKVTKRGQDVALRCDPISGHVSLYWYRQALGQGPEFLTYFNYEAQQDKSGLPNDRFSAERPEGSISTLTIQRTEQRDSAMYRCASSAGKGLYEQYFGPGTRLTVT.

In DNA, the CDR3 is TGTGCCACCAGCGGCCACGTGAACACTGAAGCTTTCTTT. The encoded protein is CATSGHVNTEAFF. V usage is TRBV15 and J usage is TRBJ1-1; D ambiguous. V lost 5 bases and J 0 bases, leaving 7 bases between the germline ends. The germline V gene encodes CDR1 LNHNV and CDR2 YYDKDF (reference sequence). CDR3 length: 13 residues. The variable domain in full, with the rest retrieved from reference TRBV15 and TRBJ1-1, is DAMVIQNPRYQVTQFGKPVTLSCSQTLNHNVMYWYQQKSSQAPKLLFHYYDKDFNNEADTPDNFQSRRPNTSFCFLDIRSPGLGDTAMYLCATSGHVNTEAFFGQGTRLTVV.

This clonotype came up a few times. In DNA form, the CDR3 reads TGCGCCAGCAGCTTGGTTGGCATAACCTCTGGGGCCAACGTCCTGACTTTC. As protein: CASSLVGITSGANVLTF. The chain uses TRBV5-1 and TRBJ2-6, with D unclear. CDR1 and CDR2 (germline): SGHRS, YFSETQ. Deletions cut 0 bases from V and 0 bases from J, with 10 bases between. The CDR3 is made up of 17 amino acids.